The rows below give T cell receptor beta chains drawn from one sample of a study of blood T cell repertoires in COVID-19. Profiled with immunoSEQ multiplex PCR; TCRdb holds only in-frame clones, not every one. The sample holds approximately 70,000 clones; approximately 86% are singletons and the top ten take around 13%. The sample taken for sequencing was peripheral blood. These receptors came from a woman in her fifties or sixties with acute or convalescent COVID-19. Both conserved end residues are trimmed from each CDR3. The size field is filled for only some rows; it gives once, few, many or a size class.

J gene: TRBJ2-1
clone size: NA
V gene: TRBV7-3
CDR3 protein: ASSLSGDLSNEQF

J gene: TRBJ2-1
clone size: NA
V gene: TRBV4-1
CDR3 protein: ASSRTSHSSYNEQF

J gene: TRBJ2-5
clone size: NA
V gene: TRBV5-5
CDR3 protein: ASSLGYRGGGQETQY

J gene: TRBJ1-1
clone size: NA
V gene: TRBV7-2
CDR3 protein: ASSPSNTEAF

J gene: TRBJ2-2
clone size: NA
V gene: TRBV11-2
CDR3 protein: ASTGPGGGTGELF

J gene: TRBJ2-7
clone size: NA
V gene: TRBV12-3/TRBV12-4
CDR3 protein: ASILTGGDEQY

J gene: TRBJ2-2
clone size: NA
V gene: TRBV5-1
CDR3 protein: ASGQGAGTGELF

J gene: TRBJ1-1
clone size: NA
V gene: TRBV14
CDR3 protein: ASSHSTEEAF

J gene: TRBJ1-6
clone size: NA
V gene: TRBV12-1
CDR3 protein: ASSFQDREENSPLH

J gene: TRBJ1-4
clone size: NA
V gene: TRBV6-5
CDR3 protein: ASSYAGQPNEKLF

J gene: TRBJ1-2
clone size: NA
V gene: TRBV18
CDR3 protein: ASSETGQGLDGYT

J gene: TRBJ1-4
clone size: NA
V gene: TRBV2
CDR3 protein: ASKRGNEKLF

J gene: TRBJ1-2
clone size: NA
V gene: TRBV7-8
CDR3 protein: ASSLGEGTGSGYT

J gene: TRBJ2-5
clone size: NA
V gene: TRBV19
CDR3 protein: ASSMFGGRETQY

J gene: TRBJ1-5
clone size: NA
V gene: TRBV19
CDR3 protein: ASSIKDRGGQPQH

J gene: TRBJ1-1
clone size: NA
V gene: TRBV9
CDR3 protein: ASSVSQEGAAF

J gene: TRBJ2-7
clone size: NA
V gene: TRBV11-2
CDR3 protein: ASSPRTSGDYEQY

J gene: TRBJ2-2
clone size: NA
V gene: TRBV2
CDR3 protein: ASRGLAGELF

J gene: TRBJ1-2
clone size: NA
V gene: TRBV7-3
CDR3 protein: ASSPRVVGEDYGYT

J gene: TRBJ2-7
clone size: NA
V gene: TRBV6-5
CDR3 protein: ASSYSMDRGGEQY

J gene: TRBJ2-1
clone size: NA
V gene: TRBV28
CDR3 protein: ASSLPNGGADEQF

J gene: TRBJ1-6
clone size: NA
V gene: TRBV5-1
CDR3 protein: ASSSGTDNSPLH

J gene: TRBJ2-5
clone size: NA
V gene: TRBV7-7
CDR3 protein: ASSTDREETQY

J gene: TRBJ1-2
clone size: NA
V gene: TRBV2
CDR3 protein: ASSEGGYGYT

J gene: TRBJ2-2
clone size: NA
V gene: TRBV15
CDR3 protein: ATREAVRLLATGELF

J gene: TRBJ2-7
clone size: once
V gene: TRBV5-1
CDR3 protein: ASSSSRSGGATITYEQY

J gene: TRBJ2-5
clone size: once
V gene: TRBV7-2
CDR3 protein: ASSPRKLAGQETQY

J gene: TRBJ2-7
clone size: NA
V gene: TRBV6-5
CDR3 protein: ASRGGTVYEQY

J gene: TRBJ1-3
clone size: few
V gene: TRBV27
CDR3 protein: ASSIDGSSGNTIY

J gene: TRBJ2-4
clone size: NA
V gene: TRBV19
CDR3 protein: ASSELGTASGKNIQY

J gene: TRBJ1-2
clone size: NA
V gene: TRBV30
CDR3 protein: AWSPGTYGYT

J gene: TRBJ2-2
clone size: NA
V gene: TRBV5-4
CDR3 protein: ASSATGGKEAGELF

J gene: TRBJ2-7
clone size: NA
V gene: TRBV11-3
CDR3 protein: ASSLPQGEQY

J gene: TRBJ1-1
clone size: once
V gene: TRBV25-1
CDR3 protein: ASSDPARTGNTEAF

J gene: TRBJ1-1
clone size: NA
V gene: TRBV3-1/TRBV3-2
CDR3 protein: ASSHGGGTEAF

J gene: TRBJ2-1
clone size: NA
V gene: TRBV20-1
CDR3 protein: SASYGVSPGLRHAYNEQF

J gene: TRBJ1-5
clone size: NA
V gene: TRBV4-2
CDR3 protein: ASSPSGASQPQH

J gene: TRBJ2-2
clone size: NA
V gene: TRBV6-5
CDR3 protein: ASRTARTGELF

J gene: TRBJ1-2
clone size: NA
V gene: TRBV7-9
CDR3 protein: ASSPRQGLSGYT

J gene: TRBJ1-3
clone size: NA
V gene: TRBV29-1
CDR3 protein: SVAQGQSGNTIY

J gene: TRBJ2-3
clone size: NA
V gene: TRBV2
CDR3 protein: ASRVDRGRTDTQY

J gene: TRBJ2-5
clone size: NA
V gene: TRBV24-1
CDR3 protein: ATSENRDEETQY

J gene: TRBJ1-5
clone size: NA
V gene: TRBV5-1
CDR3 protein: ASSPGQGGQPQH

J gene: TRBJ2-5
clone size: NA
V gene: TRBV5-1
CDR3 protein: ASSTTGTGNQETQY

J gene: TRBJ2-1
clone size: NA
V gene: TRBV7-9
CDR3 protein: ASSSRAGGQGNEQF

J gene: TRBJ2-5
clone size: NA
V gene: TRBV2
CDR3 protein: ASIDQTGAQY

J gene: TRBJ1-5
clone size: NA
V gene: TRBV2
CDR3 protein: ASSEKTGYSNQPQH

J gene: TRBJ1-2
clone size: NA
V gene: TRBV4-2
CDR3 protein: ASSQGGHDGYT

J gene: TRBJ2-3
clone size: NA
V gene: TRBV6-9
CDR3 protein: ASSYSPGQGIDTQY

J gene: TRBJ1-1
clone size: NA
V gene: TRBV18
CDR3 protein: ASSLDYRVTEAF

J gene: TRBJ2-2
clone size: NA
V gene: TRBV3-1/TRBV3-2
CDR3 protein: ASSRGSGGPNTGELF

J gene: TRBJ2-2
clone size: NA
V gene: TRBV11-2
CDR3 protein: ASSSSGGISAGELF

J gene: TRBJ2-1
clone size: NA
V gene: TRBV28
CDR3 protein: ASRNGQGDSNEQF

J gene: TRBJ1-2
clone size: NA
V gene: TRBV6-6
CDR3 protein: ASQTGDHTNYGYT

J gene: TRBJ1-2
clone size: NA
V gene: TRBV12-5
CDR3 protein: ASGAPGFYGYT

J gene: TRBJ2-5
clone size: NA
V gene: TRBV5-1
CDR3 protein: ASSRSPGAEETQY

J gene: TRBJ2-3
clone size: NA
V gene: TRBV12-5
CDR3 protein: ASGKDWTGGPDTQY

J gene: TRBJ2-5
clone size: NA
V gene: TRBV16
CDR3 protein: ASSQSTGGAETQY

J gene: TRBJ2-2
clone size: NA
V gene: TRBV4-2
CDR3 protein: ASSLFKPGQGKHRGAV

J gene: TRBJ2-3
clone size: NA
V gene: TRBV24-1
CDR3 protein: APSPGRSTDTQY